This T cell receptor (beta chain) originates from a study of T cell responses to AZD1222 COVID-19 vaccine. Points from the study as a whole: CD4 TCRs covered the whole spike, strongest at regions 160-218 and 743-854.

Trimming removed 5 bases from V and 1 base from J, with 12 bases in between. Germline V gives CDR1 MRHNA, CDR2 SNTAGT. The CDR3 contains 15 residues. Turning to this clone: As yet, its antigen is unknown.

Some clones are missing from TCRdb's copy, which holds only in-frame ones; the method was immunoSEQ multiplex PCR. Of 90,000 to 120,000 clones listed, 70% to 90% are singletons. V and J are TRBV6-4 and TRBJ2-1; unclear D gene. The clonotype comes from an adult in good health. The source was peripheral blood, collected on day 0 of AZD1222 vaccination. In DNA form, the CDR3 reads TGTGCCAGCAGTTACGACACTGAATCCTACAATGAGCAGTTCTTC. As protein: CASSYDTESYNEQFF.